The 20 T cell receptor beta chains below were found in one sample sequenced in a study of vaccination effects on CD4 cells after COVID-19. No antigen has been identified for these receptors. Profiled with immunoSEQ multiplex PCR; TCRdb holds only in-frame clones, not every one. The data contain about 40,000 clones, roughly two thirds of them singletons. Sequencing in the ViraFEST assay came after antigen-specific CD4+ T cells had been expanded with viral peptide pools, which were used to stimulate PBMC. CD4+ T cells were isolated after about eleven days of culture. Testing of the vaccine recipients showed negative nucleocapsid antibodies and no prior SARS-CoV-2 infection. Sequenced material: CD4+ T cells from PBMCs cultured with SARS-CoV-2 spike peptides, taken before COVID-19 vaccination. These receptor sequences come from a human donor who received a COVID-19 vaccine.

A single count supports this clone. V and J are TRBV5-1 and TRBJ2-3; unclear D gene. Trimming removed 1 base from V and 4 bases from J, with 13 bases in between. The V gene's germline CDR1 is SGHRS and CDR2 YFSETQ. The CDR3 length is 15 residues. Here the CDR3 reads CASSLSPSGPDTQYF. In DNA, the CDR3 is TGCGCCAGCAGCTTGTCCCCGTCGGGTCCAGATACGCAGTATTTT. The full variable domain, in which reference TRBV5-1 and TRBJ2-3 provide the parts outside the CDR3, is KAGVTQTPRYLIKTRGQQVTLSCSPISGHRSVSWYQQTPGQGLQFLFEYFSETQRNKGNFPGRFSGRQFSNSRSEMNVSTLELGDSALYLCASSLSPSGPDTQYFGPGTRLTVL.

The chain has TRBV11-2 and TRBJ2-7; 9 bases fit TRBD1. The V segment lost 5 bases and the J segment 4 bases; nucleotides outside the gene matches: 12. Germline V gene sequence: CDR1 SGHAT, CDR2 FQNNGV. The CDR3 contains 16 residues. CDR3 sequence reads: CASSRRTGGVRYEQYF. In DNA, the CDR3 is TGTGCCAGCAGCAGACGAACAGGGGGCGTTAGATACGAGCAGTACTTC.

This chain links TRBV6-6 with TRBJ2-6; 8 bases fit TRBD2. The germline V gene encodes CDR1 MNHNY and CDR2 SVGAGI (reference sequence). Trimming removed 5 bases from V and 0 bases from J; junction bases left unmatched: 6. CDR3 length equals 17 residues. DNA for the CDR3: TGTGCCAGCAGTCCCCAAGCGGGGGTCTCTGGGGCCAACGTCCTGACTTTC. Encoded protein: CASSPQAGVSGANVLTF.

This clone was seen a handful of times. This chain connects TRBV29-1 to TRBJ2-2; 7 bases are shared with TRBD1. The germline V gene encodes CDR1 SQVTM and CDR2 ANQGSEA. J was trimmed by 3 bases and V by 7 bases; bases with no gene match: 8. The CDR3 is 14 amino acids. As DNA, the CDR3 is TGCAGCGCTGCAACGGGACAGCACACCGGGGAGCTGTTTTTT. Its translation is CSAATGQHTGELFF.

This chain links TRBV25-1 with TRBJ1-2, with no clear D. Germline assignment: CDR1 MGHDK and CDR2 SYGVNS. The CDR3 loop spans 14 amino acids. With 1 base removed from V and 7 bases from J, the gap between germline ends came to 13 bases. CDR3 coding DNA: TGTGCCAGCAGTGAATCATGGCTTTATAGTGGCTACACCTTC. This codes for CASSESWLYSGYTF.

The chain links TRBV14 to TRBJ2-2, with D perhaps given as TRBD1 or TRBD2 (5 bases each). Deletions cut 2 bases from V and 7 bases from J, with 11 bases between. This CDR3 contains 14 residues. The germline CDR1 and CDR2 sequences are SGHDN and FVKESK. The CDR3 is CASSQFTRGGELFF. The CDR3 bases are TGTGCCAGCAGCCAATTTACGAGGGGCGGGGAGCTGTTTTTT.

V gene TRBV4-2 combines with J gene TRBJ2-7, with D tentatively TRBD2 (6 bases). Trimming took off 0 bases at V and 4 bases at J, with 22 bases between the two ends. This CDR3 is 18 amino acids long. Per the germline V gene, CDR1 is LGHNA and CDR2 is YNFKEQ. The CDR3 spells CASSQDTTAGLLGYEQYF. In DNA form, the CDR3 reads TGTGCCAGCAGCCAAGATACCACGGCGGGGCTCTTGGGGTACGAGCAGTACTTC.

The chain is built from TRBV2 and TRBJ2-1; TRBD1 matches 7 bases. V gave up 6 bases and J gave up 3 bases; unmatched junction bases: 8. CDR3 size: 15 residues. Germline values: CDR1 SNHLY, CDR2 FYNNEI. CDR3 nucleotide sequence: TGTGCCAGCAGCCAGGGGGTCGCCGGCTACAATGAGCAGTTCTTC. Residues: CASSQGVAGYNEQFF.

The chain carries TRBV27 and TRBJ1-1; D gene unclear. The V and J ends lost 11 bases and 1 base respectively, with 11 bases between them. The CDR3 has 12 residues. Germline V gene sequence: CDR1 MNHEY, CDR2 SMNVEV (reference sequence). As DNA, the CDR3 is TGTGCCGCCGGACGGGAGAACACTGAAGCTTTCTTT. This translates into CAAGRENTEAFF.

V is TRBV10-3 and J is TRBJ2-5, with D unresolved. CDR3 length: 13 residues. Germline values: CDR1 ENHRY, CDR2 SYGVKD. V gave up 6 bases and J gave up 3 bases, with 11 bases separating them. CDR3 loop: CAISQPKEETQYF. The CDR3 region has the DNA TGTGCCATCAGCCAGCCCAAGGAAGAGACCCAGTACTTC.

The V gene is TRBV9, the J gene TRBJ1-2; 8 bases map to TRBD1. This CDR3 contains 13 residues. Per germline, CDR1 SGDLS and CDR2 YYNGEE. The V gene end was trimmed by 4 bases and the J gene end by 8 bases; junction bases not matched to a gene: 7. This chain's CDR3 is CASSTRTGWGYTF. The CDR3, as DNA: TGTGCCAGCAGCACACGGACAGGGTGGGGCTACACCTTC. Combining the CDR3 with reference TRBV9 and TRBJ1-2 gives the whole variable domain DSGVTQTPKHLITATGQRVTLRCSPRSGDLSVYWYQQSLDQGLQFLIQYYNGEERAKGNILERFSAQQFPDLHSELNLSSLELGDSALYFCASSTRTGWGYTFGSGTRLTVV.

In DNA, the CDR3 is TGTGCCTGGAGTGTACTTGGAGCGATTGAAGCTTTCTTT. Protein sequence: CAWSVLGAIEAFF. The chain has TRBV30 and TRBJ1-1; D is uncertain. The germline gives CDR1 GTSNPN, CDR2 SVGIG (reference sequence). The CDR3 has 13 amino acids. Trimming pared 0 bases from V and 7 bases from J, leaving 12 bases between. Complete variable domain (other parts from reference TRBV30 and TRBJ1-1): SQTIHQWPATLVQPVGSPLSLECTVEGTSNPNLYWYRQAAGRGLQLLFYSVGIGQISSEVPQNLSASRPQDRQFILSSKKLLLSDSGFYLCAWSVLGAIEAFFGQGTRLTVV.

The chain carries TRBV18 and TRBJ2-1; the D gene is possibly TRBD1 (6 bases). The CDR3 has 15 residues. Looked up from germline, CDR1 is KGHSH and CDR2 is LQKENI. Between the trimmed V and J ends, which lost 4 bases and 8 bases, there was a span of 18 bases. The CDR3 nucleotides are TGTGCCAGCTCACTACGACAGGTGCGGTCGGATGAGCAGTTCTTC. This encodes CASSLRQVRSDEQFF.

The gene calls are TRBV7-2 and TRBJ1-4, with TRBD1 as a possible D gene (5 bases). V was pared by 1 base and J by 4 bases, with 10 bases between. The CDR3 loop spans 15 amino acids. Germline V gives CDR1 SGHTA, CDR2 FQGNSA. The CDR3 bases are TGTGCCAGCAGCTTAGTTAGGGGATTTAATGAAAAACTGTTTTTT. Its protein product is CASSLVRGFNEKLFF.

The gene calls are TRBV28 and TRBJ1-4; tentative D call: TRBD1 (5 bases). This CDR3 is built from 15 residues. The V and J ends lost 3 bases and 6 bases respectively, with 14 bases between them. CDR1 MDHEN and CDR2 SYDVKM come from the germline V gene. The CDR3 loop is CASSLSGHGDEKLFF. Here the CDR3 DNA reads TGTGCCAGCAGTTTGTCGGGGCACGGCGATGAAAAACTGTTTTTT.

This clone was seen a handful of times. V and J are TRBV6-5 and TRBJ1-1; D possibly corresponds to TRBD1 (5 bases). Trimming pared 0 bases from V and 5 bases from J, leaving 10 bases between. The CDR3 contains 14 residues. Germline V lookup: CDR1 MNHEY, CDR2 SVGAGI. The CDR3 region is CASSYSPGQTEAFF. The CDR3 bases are TGTGCCAGCAGTTACTCTCCAGGGCAGACTGAAGCTTTCTTT.

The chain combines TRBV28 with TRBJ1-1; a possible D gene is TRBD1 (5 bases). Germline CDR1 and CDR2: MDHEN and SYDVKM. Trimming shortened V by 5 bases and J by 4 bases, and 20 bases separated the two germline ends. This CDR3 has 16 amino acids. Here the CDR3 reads CASSPSQGVGGTEAFF. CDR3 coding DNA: TGTGCCAGCAGTCCCTCACAAGGAGTCGGGGGCACTGAAGCTTTCTTT.

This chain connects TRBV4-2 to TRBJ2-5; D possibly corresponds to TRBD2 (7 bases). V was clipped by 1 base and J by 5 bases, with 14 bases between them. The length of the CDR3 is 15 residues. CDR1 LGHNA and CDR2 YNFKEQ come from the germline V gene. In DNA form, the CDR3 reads TGTGCCAGCAGCCAAGGGGGAGGGGGGCGGGAGACCCAGTACTTC. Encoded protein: CASSQGGGGRETQYF.

This CDR3 reads CASSPLSTDTQYF. CDR3 DNA sequence: TGTGCCAGCAGCCCGTTGAGCACAGATACGCAGTATTTT. The V gene is TRBV7-2, the J gene TRBJ2-3; D gene uncertain. CDR3 length equals 13 residues. The germline CDR1 and CDR2 sequences are SGHTA and FQGNSA. The V and J ends lost 5 bases and 0 bases respectively, with 6 bases between them.

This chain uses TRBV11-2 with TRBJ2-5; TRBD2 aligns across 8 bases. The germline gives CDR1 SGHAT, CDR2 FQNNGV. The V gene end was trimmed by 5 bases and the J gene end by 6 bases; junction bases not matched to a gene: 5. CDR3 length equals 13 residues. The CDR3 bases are TGTGCCAGCAGCCAGTGGACTAGCCAGACCCAGTACTTC. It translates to CASSQWTSQTQYF.